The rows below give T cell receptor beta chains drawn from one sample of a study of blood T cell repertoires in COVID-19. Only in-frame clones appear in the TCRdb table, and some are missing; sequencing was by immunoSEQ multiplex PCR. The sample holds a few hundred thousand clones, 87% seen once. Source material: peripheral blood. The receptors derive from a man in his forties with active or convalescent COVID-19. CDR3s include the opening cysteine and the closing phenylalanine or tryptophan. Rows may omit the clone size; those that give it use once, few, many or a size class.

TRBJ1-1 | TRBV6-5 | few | CASRPGTATYTEAFF
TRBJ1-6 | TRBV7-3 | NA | CASSLKPGQGGSPLHF
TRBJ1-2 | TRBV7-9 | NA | CASSSEGGAGYTF
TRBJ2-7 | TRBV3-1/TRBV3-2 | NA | CASNYFPSGEQYF
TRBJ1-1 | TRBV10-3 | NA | CATAGDDSNTEAFF
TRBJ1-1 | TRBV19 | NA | CASADPGRGNTEAFF
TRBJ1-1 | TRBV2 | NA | CASSGQPNTEAFF
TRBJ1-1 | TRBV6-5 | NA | CASSYLAFSDTEAFF
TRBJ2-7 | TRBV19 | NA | CASSISGTGPYEQYF
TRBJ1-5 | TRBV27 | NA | CASYFRGNQPQHF
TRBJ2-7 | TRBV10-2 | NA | CASRLAGGPAEQYF
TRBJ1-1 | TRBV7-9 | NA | CASSLGQGVTEAFF
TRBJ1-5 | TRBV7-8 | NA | CASSLKGSGQPQHF
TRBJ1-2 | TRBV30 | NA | CAWSRDLNYGYTF
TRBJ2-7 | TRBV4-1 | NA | CASSQAQGTGVGEQYF
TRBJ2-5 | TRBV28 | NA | CASSLPNQETQYF
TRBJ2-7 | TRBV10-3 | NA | CAISESGAPYEQYF
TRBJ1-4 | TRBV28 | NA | CASSLAGANEKLFF
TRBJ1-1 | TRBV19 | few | CASKEGNTEAFF
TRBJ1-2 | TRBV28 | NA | CASSLNLTPQGHGYTF
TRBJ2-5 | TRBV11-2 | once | CASSLPRTRSETQYF
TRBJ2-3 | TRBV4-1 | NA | CASSLRGSGSRDTQYF
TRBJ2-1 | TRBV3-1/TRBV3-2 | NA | CASSPGTYYNEQFF
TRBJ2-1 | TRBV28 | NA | CASSLFPTSGAMYNEQFF
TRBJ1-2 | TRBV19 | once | CASSSLTGGYTF
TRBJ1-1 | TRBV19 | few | CASSIAAWGRANTEAFF
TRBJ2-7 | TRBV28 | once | CASSLGGRVEQYF
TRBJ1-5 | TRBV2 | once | CASSVTTGHRNQPQHF
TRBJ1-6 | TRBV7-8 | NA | CASSLVPGETPLHF
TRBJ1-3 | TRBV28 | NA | CASTDSRNSGNTIYF
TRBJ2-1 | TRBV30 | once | CAWNGQGSYNEQFF
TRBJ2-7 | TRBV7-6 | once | CASSLYGQPHEQYF
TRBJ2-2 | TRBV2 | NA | CASRWTGGDTGELFF
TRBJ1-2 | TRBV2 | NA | CASQGQAYGYTF
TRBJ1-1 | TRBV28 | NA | CASSLLGTGSIEAFF
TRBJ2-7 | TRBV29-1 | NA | CSVVRLAGGPTEQYF
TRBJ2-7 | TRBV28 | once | CASSFRQANGLAGYEQYF
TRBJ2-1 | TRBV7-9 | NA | CASSLVVGYNEQFF